These 14 T cell receptor beta chains originate from one sample sequenced in a study of T-cell memory formation after mild COVID-19. TCRdb re-analysed the 5' RACE reads in MiXCR, keeping a single row per CDR3 protein. The sample carries about 400,000 distinct CDR3 sequences, roughly 18% recorded once. The specimen was PBMCs or a T cell subset sorted from them (not recorded which). Receptors were obtained from a man in his late teens or twenties who had mild COVID-19 (a few samples of this study predate the infection). Cell type and time point are not known.

This clonotype was detected only a few times. The V call is TRBV5-6, the J call TRBJ1-2; D gene unclear. The CDR3 is made up of 12 amino acids. V lost 3 bases, J lost 5 bases, and 8 bases lay in between. Per the germline V gene, CDR1 is SGHDT and CDR2 is YYEEEE. The CDR3 sequence is CASSYGSYGYTF. DNA for the CDR3: TGTGCCAGCAGCTACGGTTCGTATGGCTACACCTTC.

The CDR3 sequence is CASSAPANYGYTF. The CDR3 coding sequence is TGTGCCAGCAGTGCGCCAGCTAACTATGGCTACACCTTC. V gene TRBV6-1 combines with J gene TRBJ1-2; no clear D. The CDR3 consists of 13 residues. Germline lookup yields CDR1 MNHNS and CDR2 SASEGT. V was trimmed by 4 bases and J by 0 bases, leaving 6 bases between them.

This CDR3 is CASNPNRAGTGELFF. In DNA, the CDR3 is TGTGCCAGCAACCCCAACAGGGCGGGCACCGGGGAGCTGTTTTTT. The V call is TRBV6-2 or TRBV6-3, the J call TRBJ2-2, with TRBD1 as a possible D gene (6 bases). The germline V gene encodes CDR1 MNHEY and CDR2 SVGEGT. Trimming cost V 7 bases and J 4 bases, with 16 bases left between them. The CDR3 loop spans 15 amino acids.

This chain joins TRBV20-1 and TRBJ1-6; D uncertain. V shed 6 bases and J shed 7 bases, with 16 bases lying between them. This CDR3 has 14 residues. CDR1 and CDR2 (germline): DFQATT, SNEGSKA (reference sequence). The CDR3: CSARQHILNSPLHF. DNA for the CDR3: TGCAGTGCCCGACAACATATACTGAATTCACCCCTCCACTTT.

CDR3 DNA sequence: TGTGCCAGCAGCTTGGAGGCAGGGGGCTATGGCTACACCTTC. Translated: CASSLEAGGYGYTF. The chain joins TRBV5-6 to TRBJ1-2; TRBD1 matches at 7 bases. After removal of 0 bases from V and 4 bases from J, the junction contained 3 bases not matched to a gene. CDR1 is SGHDT and CDR2 is YYEEEE in the germline V gene. The CDR3 is 14 residues long.

The rearrangement uses TRBV4-1 and TRBJ2-7; the D is unclear. The V end lost 1 base, the J end lost 0 bases, and 10 bases lay between the germline ends. Germline V gene lookup returns CDR1 MGHRA and CDR2 YSYEKL. This CDR3 comprises 15 residues. The CDR3 DNA reads as TGCGCCAGCAGCCAAGGTCAGTCCTTCTCCTACGAGCAGTACTTC. Translating it yields CASSQGQSFSYEQYF.

The CDR3 coding sequence is TGCGCCAGCAGCCAACCAAACGTCGGACAGCCCAATTCACCCCTCCACTTT. It specifies CASSQPNVGQPNSPLHF. This chain links TRBV5-1 with TRBJ1-6; possible D gene TRBD1, 6 bases. V dropped 4 bases and J dropped 7 bases, with 21 bases sitting between them. CDR3 length equals 17 residues. Germline CDR1 and CDR2: SGHRS and YFSETQ.

The gene calls are TRBV12-3 or TRBV12-4 and TRBJ1-1, with D possibly TRBD1 on 5 matching bases. The CDR3 totals 15 residues. V was pared by 3 bases and J by 5 bases, with 16 bases between. CDR3 bases: TGTGCCAGCAGTTTCCCAGGGCCTTTGGGGACTGAAGCTTTCTTT. Protein: CASSFPGPLGTEAFF.

A few counts support this clonotype. This chain uses TRBV4-1 with TRBJ2-1, with a tentative D call TRBD2 (5 bases). The CDR3 covers 13 residues. The germline gives CDR1 MGHRA, CDR2 YSYEKL. The V and J ends lost 3 bases and 8 bases respectively, with 11 bases between them. For the CDR3, the DNA is TGCGCCAGCAGCCATTCCTGGACTGATGAGCAGTTCTTC. This gives the protein CASSHSWTDEQFF.

The chain links TRBV14 to TRBJ1-1, with D perhaps TRBD1 (5 bases). The CDR3 length is 13 residues. The V and J ends lost 0 bases and 10 bases respectively, with 12 bases between them. CDR1 is SGHDN and CDR2 is FVKESK in the germline V gene. The CDR3, as DNA: TGTGCCAGCAGCCAAGATCGGCAGGGTCGAGCTTTCTTT. Its translation: CASSQDRQGRAFF. The full variable domain, with the rest looked up from reference TRBV14 and TRBJ1-1, is EAGVTQFPSHSVIEKGQTVTLRCDPISGHDNLYWYRRVMGKEIKFLLHFVKESKQDESGMPNNRFLAERTGGTYSTLKVQPAELEDSGVYFCASSQDRQGRAFFGQGTRLTVV.

The chain links TRBV13 to TRBJ2-5; 8 positions agree with TRBD1. V gave up 6 bases and J gave up 4 bases; unmatched junction bases: 10. CDR3 length: 15 residues. Germline V lookup: CDR1 PRHDT, CDR2 FYEKMQ (reference sequence). The CDR3, as DNA: TGTGCCAGCAGTAAAAGGTCAGGGGGCCCAGAGACCCAGTACTTC. Protein product: CASSKRSGGPETQYF.

This clonotype appeared a few times. V is TRBV7-9 and J is TRBJ2-7, with unresolved D. The CDR3 is 13 amino acids. CDR1 is SEHNR, CDR2 FQNEAQ, per germline (reference sequence). V lost 10 bases to trimming and J lost 0 bases, with 13 bases between them. As DNA, the CDR3 is TGTGCCACTCTGCTGGAAAGCTCCTACGAGCAGTACTTC. Residues: CATLLESSYEQYF.

The chain couples TRBV5-1 to TRBJ1-2; perhaps TRBD1 as D (6 bases). Germline V gene lookup returns CDR1 SGHRS and CDR2 YFSETQ. The ends were cut back, 4 bases at V and 6 bases at J, with 16 bases in the middle. The CDR3 runs to 14 residues. The CDR3 bases are TGCGCCAGCAGCCTGGACAGACCTCGGGATGGCTACACCTTC. This codes for CASSLDRPRDGYTF.

This clonotype was counted only a few times. The chain links TRBV5-1 to TRBJ1-1; TRBD1 aligns across 7 bases. CDR3 size: 18 residues. The germline CDR1 and CDR2 sequences are SGHRS and YFSETQ. V dropped 4 bases and J dropped 1; count of bases not matched to a gene: 16. CDR3 loop: CASSPAHQGGLGNTEAFF. The DNA for the CDR3 is TGCGCCAGCAGCCCCGCTCACCAAGGGGGCTTGGGGAACACTGAAGCTTTCTTT.